These 20 T cell receptor beta chains were sequenced from one sample in a study of shared clonotypes between healthy human individuals. TCRdb's table, derived via immunoSEQ multiplex PCR, lists solely in-frame clones and lacks some. The table lists over 400,000 clones, approximately 78% of them singletons. Sequenced input: PBMCs. Receptor source: a woman aged 40 to 50 in good health. Some clones in this sample may be carry-over from other donors' samples.

This chain joins TRBV27 and TRBJ2-6; TRBD2 aligns across 7 bases. Germline V gives CDR1 MNHEY, CDR2 SMNVEV (reference sequence). The CDR3 extends over 16 amino acids. After removal of 6 bases from V and 0 bases from J, the junction contained 5 bases not matched to a gene. CDR3 region: CASRSAGDSGANVLTF. The CDR3 DNA sequence: TGTGCCAGCAGGTCCGCGGGGGACTCTGGGGCCAACGTCCTGACTTTC. The entire variable domain, with the rest obtained from reference TRBV27 and TRBJ2-6, is as follows: EAQVTQNPRYLITVTGKKLTVTCSQNMNHEYMSWYRQDPGLGLRQIYYSMNVEVTDKGDVPEGYKVSRKEKRNFPLILESPSPNQTSLYFCASRSAGDSGANVLTFGAGSRLTVL.

This chain links TRBV18 with TRBJ2-2, with D maybe TRBD1 (6 bases). The CDR3 has 16 residues. V dropped 0 bases and J dropped 4 bases, with 12 bases sitting between them. In germline, CDR1 is KGHSH, CDR2 LQKENI. The CDR3 DNA is TGTGCCAGCTCACCACCGAACAGGGCGGCCACCGGGGAGCTGTTTTTT. It translates to CASSPPNRAATGELFF.

This chain's CDR3 is CASSQTDYTTDTQYF. In DNA form, the CDR3 reads TGTGCCAGCAGCCAAACGGATTATACCACAGATACGCAGTATTTT. The V call is TRBV5-5, the J call TRBJ2-3; D remains unclear. Per the germline V gene, CDR1 is SGHKS and CDR2 is YYEKEE (reference sequence). The CDR3 has 15 amino acids. V lost 4 bases to trimming and J lost 2 bases, with 14 bases between them.

The rearrangement uses TRBV4-2 and TRBJ2-1; 9 bases map to TRBD2. Germline CDR1 and CDR2: LGHNA and YNFKEQ. With 1 base clipped from V and 4 bases from J, the junction kept 2 bases outside the gene matches. This CDR3 is 15 amino acids long. The chain's CDR3 is CASSQVSGGYNEQFF. The CDR3 bases are TGTGCCAGCAGCCAAGTTAGCGGGGGTTACAATGAGCAGTTCTTC.

This sequence joins TRBV19 and TRBJ1-2, with TRBD1 as a possible D gene (5 bases). This CDR3 has 13 amino acids. Per germline, CDR1 LNHDA and CDR2 SQIVND (reference sequence). V was clipped by 11 bases and J by 5 bases, with 18 bases between them. The CDR3 sequence is CASLGTPKYGYTF. DNA of the CDR3: TGTGCCTCGCTCGGGACGCCGAAATATGGCTACACCTTC.

This clone has only one observation. The chain is built from TRBV21-1 and TRBJ2-3; TRBD1 is the table's D call and was not checked against the DNA. TRBV21-1 is an annotated pseudogene. The length of the CDR3 is 17 residues. CDR3 protein: CASSKGASQGAPDTQYF. The CDR3 nucleotides are TGTGCCAGCAGCAAAGGAGCGTCACAGGGGGCGCCGGATACGCAGTATTTT.

The V gene is TRBV27, the J gene TRBJ1-5; D call uncertain. CDR3 length: 15 amino acids. CDR1 and CDR2 from the germline V gene are MNHEY and SMNVEV (reference sequence). The V end was cut by 2 bases, the J end by 6 bases, with 14 bases between. CDR3 in DNA: TGTGCCAGCAGTTTAAACGGACTTGAAAGTCAGCCCCAGCATTTT. It is translated as CASSLNGLESQPQHF.

The CDR3 region is CASSPTGRPQTRNTEAFF. DNA of the CDR3: TGTGCCAGCAGCCCAACAGGGAGGCCTCAAACGAGGAACACTGAAGCTTTCTTT. The chain links TRBV7-6 to TRBJ1-1, with D perhaps matching TRBD1 (6 bases). V lost 5 bases, J lost 1 base, and 23 bases lay in between. The CDR3 extends over 18 amino acids. Germline values: CDR1 SGHVS, CDR2 FNYEAQ.

With regard to this clone: The sample carries other DNA sequences with the same CDR3. CDR3 in amino acids: CAISPGQGIYEQYF. The CDR3 bases are TGTGCCATCAGCCCGGGACAGGGAATTTACGAGCAGTACTTC. The rearrangement uses TRBV10-3 and TRBJ2-7, with TRBD1 matching over 9 bases. The J segment lost 4 bases and the V segment lost 6 bases, leaving 7 bases of the junction unmatched. Germline-derived CDR1 and CDR2 are ENHRY and SYGVKD. The CDR3 loop spans 14 amino acids.

As for this clone: It is likely a read error: a sequence one base away is far more abundant. In nucleotides, the CDR3 is TGCGCCAGCAGGGGAACAGGGACAACTAATGAAAAACTGCTTTTT. As protein: CASRGTGTTNEKLLF. This chain joins TRBV10-2 and TRBJ1-4; weak D call: TRBD1 (6 bases). CDR1 and CDR2 (germline): WSHSY, SAAADI. The CDR3 is 15 residues long.

A single count supports this clone. The gene calls are TRBV13 and TRBJ2-7; 16 positions match TRBD2. Germline-derived CDR1 and CDR2 are PRHDT and FYEKMQ (reference sequence). Trimming took 4 bases from V and 4 from J; bases not matched to a gene: 7. The CDR3 loop spans 17 amino acids. CDR3 amino acids: CASSSTGTSGRGYEQYF. Written as DNA, the CDR3 is TGTGCCAGCAGCTCCACTGGGACTAGCGGGAGGGGTTACGAGCAGTACTTC. The full variable domain, with the rest looked up from reference TRBV13 and TRBJ2-7, is AAGVIQSPRHLIKEKRETATLKCYPIPRHDTVYWYQQGPGQDPQFLISFYEKMQSDKGSIPDRFSAQQFSDYHSELNMSSLELGDSALYFCASSSTGTSGRGYEQYFGPGTRLTVT.

This clone is a singleton in its sample. This chain connects TRBV6-5 to TRBJ1-1; D is possibly TRBD1 (5 bases). There are 13 residues in the CDR3. Trimming cost V 7 bases and J 5 bases, with 14 bases left between them. CDR1 and CDR2 (germline): MNHEY, SVGAGI. CDR3 nucleotide sequence: TGTGCCAGCAACGGGGGAAGGAGTACTGAAGCTTTCTTT. This sequence encodes CASNGGRSTEAFF.

The chain carries TRBV6-1 and TRBJ1-5; D possibly corresponds to TRBD1 (5 bases). V dropped 8 bases and J dropped 5 bases, with 16 bases sitting between them. CDR1 is MNHNS and CDR2 is SASEGT in the germline V gene. This CDR3 contains 14 residues. The CDR3 loop is CASFHGGEDQPQHF. The CDR3 DNA is TGTGCCAGCTTCCACGGGGGGGAAGATCAGCCCCAGCATTTT.

This clone occurred a few times. The V gene is TRBV9, the J gene TRBJ2-2; D gene unclear. Germline V lookup: CDR1 SGDLS, CDR2 YYNGEE. V was cut by 3 bases and J by 1 base, with 7 bases left in between. The CDR3 has 14 amino acids. This CDR3 reads CASSAVLNTGELFF. The CDR3 coding sequence is TGTGCCAGCAGCGCGGTGTTGAACACCGGGGAGCTGTTTTTT.

This clone came up many times. This sequence joins TRBV30 and TRBJ1-1; tentatively, D is TRBD1 (6 bases). Germline V lookup: CDR1 GTSNPN, CDR2 SVGIG (reference sequence). This CDR3 contains 17 residues. The V end lost 2 bases, the J end lost 0 bases, and 19 bases lay between the germline ends. The CDR3 region is CAWSPPGANSMNTEAFF. CDR3 sequence (DNA): TGTGCCTGGAGTCCCCCAGGGGCCAACTCCATGAACACTGAAGCTTTCTTT.

This chain uses TRBV5-6 with TRBJ2-4, with D maybe TRBD2 (6 bases). Germline V lookup: CDR1 SGHDT, CDR2 YYEEEE. The CDR3 extends over 13 amino acids. V lost 4 bases and J lost 6, with 11 bases in between. The CDR3 is CASSPAGGNIQYF. CDR3 DNA: TGTGCCAGCAGCCCGGCCGGGGGAAACATTCAGTACTTC.

The rearrangement links TRBV5-1 to TRBJ2-5, with 8 bases that match TRBD2. The CDR3 is 14 residues long. The V and J ends lost 4 bases and 3 bases, in that order; junction bases with no gene match: 5. Germline V gene sequence: CDR1 SGHRS, CDR2 YFSETQ. The CDR3 loop reads CASSDRTSKETQYF. CDR3 nucleotide sequence: TGCGCCAGCAGCGATCGGACTAGCAAAGAGACCCAGTACTTC.

V usage is TRBV5-1 and J usage is TRBJ2-5, with 7 bases fitting TRBD1. This CDR3 has 13 residues. The junction had 3 bases not matched to a gene; V was cut back by 5 bases and J by 2 bases. The germline gives CDR1 SGHRS, CDR2 YFSETQ. The CDR3 sequence: CASRGDSQETQYF. CDR3 coding DNA: TGCGCCAGCAGAGGGGACAGTCAAGAGACCCAGTACTTC.

This clone was seen more than once but under ten times. The chain couples TRBV5-4 to TRBJ2-3; 9 positions agree with TRBD2. This CDR3 spans 14 amino acids. CDR1 is SGHNT and CDR2 is YYREEE in the germline V gene (reference sequence). V dropped 3 bases and J dropped 3; count of bases not matched to a gene: 2. CDR3 bases: TGTGCCAGCAGCTCGAGCGGGAGGACAGATACGCAGTATTTT. Translated, it gives CASSSSGRTDTQYF.

The chain couples TRBV4-1 to TRBJ2-7; TRBD1 aligns across 7 bases. Germline loops: CDR1 MGHRA, CDR2 YSYEKL. After removal of 4 bases from V and 4 bases from J, the junction contained 13 bases not matched to a gene. The CDR3 runs 16 residues. CDR3 in amino acids: CASSRSPGTVVYEQYF. The CDR3 DNA reads as TGCGCCAGCAGCCGGTCGCCTGGGACAGTTGTTTACGAGCAGTACTTC.